This T cell receptor (beta chain) is drawn from a study of identical twins. TCRdb redid the calling of the 5' RACE reads with MiXCR, one entry per CDR3 protein. The table lists 250,000 to 300,000 distinct CDR3 sequences, around 8% of them singletons, with roughly 3.1% in the top ten. This clonotype was seen only a few times. This CDR3 contains 14 residues. In germline, CDR1 is MNHEY, CDR2 SMNVEV (reference sequence). The V gene lost 7 bases and the J gene lost 1 base, with 14 bases spanning the gap. These same records also appear under a second study, on yellow fever vaccine responses in identical twins.

Specimen: CD8+ T cells sorted from blood. The TCR sequence derives from a woman aged 18-35 years in good health. J is TRBJ2-7 and V is TRBV27; tentative D call: TRBD2 (5 bases). CDR3 sequence: CASTLGGGSYEQYF. The CDR3 DNA sequence: TGTGCCAGCACCTTAGGAGGCGGTTCCTACGAGCAGTACTTC.